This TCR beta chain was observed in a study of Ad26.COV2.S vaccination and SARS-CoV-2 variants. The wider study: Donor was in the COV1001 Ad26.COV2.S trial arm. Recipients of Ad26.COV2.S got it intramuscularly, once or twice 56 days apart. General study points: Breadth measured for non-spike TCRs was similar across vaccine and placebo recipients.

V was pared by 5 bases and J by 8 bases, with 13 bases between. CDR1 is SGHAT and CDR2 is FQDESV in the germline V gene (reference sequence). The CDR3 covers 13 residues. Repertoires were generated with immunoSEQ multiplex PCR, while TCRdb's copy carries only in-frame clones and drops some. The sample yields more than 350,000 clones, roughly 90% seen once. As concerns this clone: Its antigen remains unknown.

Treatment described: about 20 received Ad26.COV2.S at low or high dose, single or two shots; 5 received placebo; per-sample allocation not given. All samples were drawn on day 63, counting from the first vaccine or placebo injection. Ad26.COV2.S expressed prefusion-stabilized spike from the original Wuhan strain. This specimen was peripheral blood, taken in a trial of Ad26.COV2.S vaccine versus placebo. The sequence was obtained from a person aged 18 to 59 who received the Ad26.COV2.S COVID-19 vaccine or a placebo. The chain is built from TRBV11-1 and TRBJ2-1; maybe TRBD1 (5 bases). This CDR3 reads CASSQAGLDEQFF. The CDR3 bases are TGTGCCAGCAGCCAAGCAGGGTTGGATGAGCAGTTCTTC.